Listed below are T cell receptor beta chains from one sample, sequenced in a study of shared clonotypes between healthy human individuals. Measured with immunoSEQ multiplex PCR; TCRdb has only the in-frame clones, and not every one. Of approximately 2,200,000 clones in the sample, 93% are singletons; the top ten hold about 1.8%. The sample comprised naive CD8+ T cells from PBMCs. The origin of the receptors is a man in his late teens or twenties in good health. Some clones in this sample may be carry-over from other donors' samples. Each CDR3 is given with its conserved first and last residue. A D gene is named only where the DNA matches it firmly. Clone size, where shown, is once, few, many, or a class for clones that have expanded.

V gene: TRBV28; clone size: .; J gene: TRBJ1-2; D gene: .; CDR3 DNA: TGTGCCAGCCTTGGTGTGGGGGGGGAAGGGAAACGCCCTGGCTACACCTTC; CDR3 protein: CASLGVGGEGKRPGYTF
V gene: TRBV7-9; clone size: once; J gene: TRBJ1-4; D gene: .; CDR3 DNA: TGTGCCAGCAGCTCCGACAGCAACTTTAATGAAAAACTGTTTTTT; CDR3 protein: CASSSDSNFNEKLFF
V gene: TRBV11-2; clone size: .; J gene: TRBJ1-1; D gene: TRBD1; CDR3 DNA: TGTGCCAGCAGCTTCCCCACAGGACAGGCGAACACTGAAGCTTTCTTT; CDR3 protein: CASSFPTGQANTEAFF
V gene: TRBV7-9; clone size: .; J gene: TRBJ1-2; D gene: TRBD1; CDR3 DNA: TGTGCCAGCAGCTTAGCCCAACGGACAGGGAAAAACTATGGCTACACCTTC; CDR3 protein: CASSLAQRTGKNYGYTF
V gene: TRBV27; clone size: .; J gene: TRBJ1-3; D gene: .; CDR3 DNA: TGTGCCAGCAGTTTACGGGCGGGGGGCAGAAACACCATATATTTT; CDR3 protein: CASSLRAGGRNTIYF
V gene: TRBV28; clone size: .; J gene: TRBJ1-5; D gene: TRBD1; CDR3 DNA: TGTGCCAGCAGTCCCCAGACAGGGGGGAGTCAGCCCCAGCATTTT; CDR3 protein: CASSPQTGGSQPQHF
V gene: TRBV6-5; clone size: .; J gene: TRBJ2-1; D gene: TRBD2; CDR3 DNA: TGTGCCAGCAGAGAACTAGCGGGGTCGTATGAGCAGTTCTTC; CDR3 protein: CASRELAGSYEQFF
V gene: TRBV10-1; clone size: .; J gene: TRBJ1-1; D gene: TRBD1; CDR3 DNA: TGCGCCAGCAGTGAGTCTCCAGGGGGGAACACTGAAGCTTTCTTT; CDR3 protein: CASSESPGGNTEAFF
V gene: TRBV7-9; clone size: .; J gene: TRBJ1-5; D gene: .; CDR3 DNA: TGTGCCAGCAGTGCCGGGGGTTACAATCAGCCCCAGCATTTT; CDR3 protein: CASSAGGYNQPQHF
V gene: TRBV6-6; clone size: .; J gene: TRBJ1-2; D gene: .; CDR3 DNA: TGTGCCAGCGCGGCAGGGGTCGGCTACACCTTC; CDR3 protein: CASAAGVGYTF
V gene: TRBV5-1; clone size: .; J gene: TRBJ2-1; D gene: .; CDR3 DNA: TGCGCCAGCGCCGGGACAAAAGACAGTATAGTTGAGCAGTTCTTC; CDR3 protein: CASAGTKDSIVEQFF
V gene: TRBV9; clone size: .; J gene: TRBJ2-7; D gene: .; CDR3 DNA: TGTGCCAGCAGCGGCGAGTGGTCCTACGAGCAGTACTTC; CDR3 protein: CASSGEWSYEQYF
V gene: TRBV4-3; clone size: .; J gene: TRBJ2-3; D gene: .; CDR3 DNA: TGCGCCAGCAGCCAAGTAATGCGCCCCACAGATACGCAGTATTTT; CDR3 protein: CASSQVMRPTDTQYF
V gene: TRBV9; clone size: .; J gene: TRBJ2-7; D gene: TRBD2; CDR3 DNA: TGTGCCAGCAGCGTAGGACTAGCGGGAATCGAGCAGTACTTC; CDR3 protein: CASSVGLAGIEQYF
V gene: TRBV10-3; clone size: .; J gene: TRBJ2-6; D gene: TRBD1; CDR3 DNA: TGTGCCACCGGGGGACAGGGAGACTCTGGGGCCAACGTCCTGACTTTC; CDR3 protein: CATGGQGDSGANVLTF
V gene: TRBV28; clone size: .; J gene: TRBJ2-7; D gene: .; CDR3 DNA: TGTGCCAGTGGAGGAGGGGGCGAAAGGAACGAGCAGTACTTC; CDR3 protein: CASGGGGERNEQYF
V gene: TRBV30; clone size: .; J gene: TRBJ1-2; D gene: .; CDR3 DNA: TGTGCCCTAGACACCTATGGCTACACCTTC; CDR3 protein: CALDTYGYTF
V gene: TRBV7-9; clone size: once; J gene: TRBJ2-5; D gene: .; CDR3 DNA: TGTGCCAGCAGCCAGCAGGGAGGACAAGAGACCCAGTACTTC; CDR3 protein: CASSQQGGQETQYF
V gene: TRBV27; clone size: .; J gene: TRBJ1-1; D gene: .; CDR3 DNA: TGTGCCAGCAGTTTCTGGAGAGAGACTGAAGCTTTCTTT; CDR3 protein: CASSFWRETEAFF
V gene: TRBV7-9; clone size: .; J gene: TRBJ2-1; D gene: .; CDR3 DNA: TGTGCCAGCAGCTTAGGGCCGTCCAACAATGAGCAGTTCTTC; CDR3 protein: CASSLGPSNNEQFF
V gene: TRBV5-1; clone size: .; J gene: TRBJ2-1; D gene: TRBD2; CDR3 DNA: TGCGCCAGCAGCTTGGCGCTAGCGGAAAGATACAATGAGCAGTTCTTC; CDR3 protein: CASSLALAERYNEQFF
V gene: TRBV9; clone size: few; J gene: TRBJ2-7; D gene: TRBD2; CDR3 DNA: TGTGCCAGCAGCCCGGGACTAGCGGGCTACGAGCAGTACTTC; CDR3 protein: CASSPGLAGYEQYF
V gene: TRBV28; clone size: .; J gene: TRBJ2-3; D gene: .; CDR3 DNA: TGTGCCAGCACCATGGGAGGCAGCACAGATACGCAGTATTTT; CDR3 protein: CASTMGGSTDTQYF
V gene: TRBV7-3; clone size: once; J gene: TRBJ2-3; D gene: .; CDR3 DNA: TGTGCCAGCAGCTTAATAGGGTCCGACACAGATACGCAGTATTTT; CDR3 protein: CASSLIGSDTDTQYF
V gene: TRBV2; clone size: once; J gene: TRBJ2-3; D gene: .; CDR3 DNA: TGTGCCAGCAGTGGAGACAGTACTAGCACAGATACGCAGTATTTT; CDR3 protein: CASSGDSTSTDTQYF
V gene: TRBV13; clone size: .; J gene: TRBJ1-4; D gene: TRBD1; CDR3 DNA: TGTGCCAGCAGCCCATCTCGTCCGGGACAGGGCATTCCTTTCGGTGAAAAACTGTTTTTT; CDR3 protein: CASSPSRPGQGIPFGEKLFF
V gene: TRBV9; clone size: .; J gene: TRBJ1-5; D gene: .; CDR3 DNA: TGTGCCAGCAGCGTAGATCCAGGGGATGGACAGCCCCAGCATTTT; CDR3 protein: CASSVDPGDGQPQHF
V gene: TRBV19; clone size: few; J gene: TRBJ2-7; D gene: .; CDR3 DNA: TGTGCCAGTAGTCTCAAGGCGCTAGCAGAGACCAGGTGGGGGTACGAGCAGTACTTC; CDR3 protein: CASSLKALAETRWGYEQYF
V gene: TRBV9; clone size: .; J gene: TRBJ2-3; D gene: .; CDR3 DNA: TGTGCCAGCAGCGCCGGCCGAGCTAGCACAGATACGCAGTATTTT; CDR3 protein: CASSAGRASTDTQYF
V gene: TRBV29-1; clone size: .; J gene: TRBJ1-2; D gene: .; CDR3 DNA: TGCAGCGTTGAGAGGCAGAGCTATGGCTACACCTTC; CDR3 protein: CSVERQSYGYTF
V gene: TRBV7-8; clone size: .; J gene: TRBJ2-7; D gene: .; CDR3 DNA: TGTGCCAGCAGCTTAAGATACGGGACACGAGGCTCCTACGAGCAGTACTTC; CDR3 protein: CASSLRYGTRGSYEQYF
V gene: TRBV28; clone size: .; J gene: TRBJ2-7; D gene: .; CDR3 DNA: TGTGCCAGCAGTTCCAGGAGGGGGGGCTCCTACGAGCAGTACTTC; CDR3 protein: CASSSRRGGSYEQYF
V gene: TRBV10-2; clone size: .; J gene: TRBJ1-5; D gene: TRBD1; CDR3 DNA: TGCGCCAGCCAATCCCGGACAGGGGCCAATCAGCCCCAGCATTTT; CDR3 protein: CASQSRTGANQPQHF
V gene: TRBV27; clone size: .; J gene: TRBJ1-5; D gene: TRBD1; CDR3 DNA: TGTGCCAGCAGTCCGTGGACAGGTTCCAATCAGCCCCAGCATTTT; CDR3 protein: CASSPWTGSNQPQHF
V gene: TRBV27; clone size: .; J gene: TRBJ1-5; D gene: .; CDR3 DNA: TGTGCCAGCAGTTCCCCTTTCGGGACGGATCAGCCCCAGCATTTT; CDR3 protein: CASSSPFGTDQPQHF
V gene: TRBV9; clone size: .; J gene: TRBJ1-1; D gene: TRBD1; CDR3 DNA: TGTGCCAGCAGCGACGGACAGGGGTTCGGTGAAGCTTTCTTT; CDR3 protein: CASSDGQGFGEAFF
V gene: TRBV30; clone size: .; J gene: TRBJ1-3; D gene: .; CDR3 DNA: TGTGCCTGGGGGGGCCCTCTATATTTT; CDR3 protein: CAWGGPLYF
V gene: TRBV27; clone size: .; J gene: TRBJ2-1; D gene: TRBD2; CDR3 DNA: TGTGCCAGCAGCCCTCTAGCGGGAGTGGCAAATGAGCAGTTCTTC; CDR3 protein: CASSPLAGVANEQFF
V gene: TRBV29-1; clone size: once; J gene: TRBJ2-7; D gene: .; CDR3 DNA: TGCAGTGGCCTCGGGGGAGCCGACGAGCAGTACTTC; CDR3 protein: CSGLGGADEQYF
V gene: TRBV4-3; clone size: .; J gene: TRBJ2-3; D gene: .; CDR3 DNA: TGCGCCAGCAGCCAAGGGACTAGCACAGATACGCAGTATTTT; CDR3 protein: CASSQGTSTDTQYF
V gene: TRBV27; clone size: .; J gene: TRBJ1-2; D gene: TRBD1; CDR3 DNA: TGTGCCAGCAGAAAAAGGGGGCTTGACTATGGCTACACCTTC; CDR3 protein: CASRKRGLDYGYTF
V gene: TRBV7-9; clone size: .; J gene: TRBJ1-2; D gene: TRBD1; CDR3 DNA: TGTGCCAGCAGCTTAATAACAGGGGGCGACTATGGCTACACCTTC; CDR3 protein: CASSLITGGDYGYTF
V gene: TRBV23-1; clone size: .; J gene: TRBJ1-2; D gene: .; CDR3 DNA: TGCGCCAGCAGTCAATCCTCGGGACTTAAGCTACATGGCTACACCTTC; CDR3 protein: CASSQSSGLKLHGYTF
V gene: TRBV15; clone size: .; J gene: TRBJ2-1; D gene: .; CDR3 DNA: TGTGCCACCAGCAGAGAGCTTCACCCCGATGAGCAGTTCTTC; CDR3 protein: CATSRELHPDEQFF
V gene: TRBV7-6; clone size: .; J gene: TRBJ2-3; D gene: .; CDR3 DNA: TGTGCCAGCAGCGCCGACGTAGCGGAGGCCAGAGATACGCAGTATTTT; CDR3 protein: CASSADVAEARDTQYF
V gene: TRBV2; clone size: .; J gene: TRBJ1-5; D gene: .; CDR3 DNA: TGTGCCAGCAGTGAATCTCTCTTTCCGGGTAGCAATCAGCCCCAGCATTTT; CDR3 protein: CASSESLFPGSNQPQHF
V gene: TRBV7-6; clone size: .; J gene: TRBJ2-1; D gene: TRBD2; CDR3 DNA: TGTGCCAGCAGCGCATGGACTAGCGGGAAGGGGAATGAGCAGTTCTTC; CDR3 protein: CASSAWTSGKGNEQFF
V gene: TRBV2; clone size: .; J gene: TRBJ2-3; D gene: TRBD2; CDR3 DNA: TGTGCCAGCAGTGAAACTAGCGGGAAAGTTCGGTTTACAGATACGCAGTATTTT; CDR3 protein: CASSETSGKVRFTDTQYF
V gene: TRBV7-6; clone size: .; J gene: TRBJ2-7; D gene: TRBD1; CDR3 DNA: TGTGCCAATTCCATCAGGGGGTACTCCTACGAGCAGTACTTC; CDR3 protein: CANSIRGYSYEQYF
V gene: TRBV7-9; clone size: .; J gene: TRBJ2-3; D gene: .; CDR3 DNA: TGTGCCAGCAGCTTGGGTTCGGGAGACACGCAGTATTTT; CDR3 protein: CASSLGSGDTQYF
V gene: TRBV5-1; clone size: .; J gene: TRBJ2-7; D gene: TRBD2; CDR3 DNA: TGCGCCAGCAGCTTGGCCGGGACTAGCGGGGCCCCCTACGAGCAGTACTTC; CDR3 protein: CASSLAGTSGAPYEQYF
V gene: TRBV30; clone size: .; J gene: TRBJ1-1; D gene: .; CDR3 DNA: TGTGCCTGGAGTAGCGGGACTGAAGCTTTCTTT; CDR3 protein: CAWSSGTEAFF
V gene: TRBV5-5; clone size: once; J gene: TRBJ2-5; D gene: TRBD1; CDR3 DNA: TGTGCCAGCAGCCCGGAGTTAGGGGGCTGGGAAGAGACCCAGTACTTC; CDR3 protein: CASSPELGGWEETQYF
V gene: TRBV28; clone size: .; J gene: TRBJ1-1; D gene: .; CDR3 DNA: TGTGCCAGCAGCCCAGGGTATACTGAAGCTTTCTTT; CDR3 protein: CASSPGYTEAFF